This T cell receptor beta chain was captured in a study of cytomegalovirus exposure and HLA in healthy donors. About the study: Out of 398 genotyped donors, 81% belonged to the Caucasian-associated ancestry cluster.

On this clone: Its antigen remains unknown.

The CDR3 contains 16 residues. Germline CDR1 SGHRS, CDR2 YFSETQ. V shed 4 bases and J shed 0 bases, with 13 bases lying between them. Study-level points and caveats: The study had only CMV serostatus as immune exposure information. TCR beta chains numbering more than 150 were designated cytomegalovirus-associated.

60 Vbeta and 13 Jbeta primers were used in PCR. TCRdb keeps only in-frame clones here, not all; method: immunoSEQ multiplex PCR. The sample yields 90,000 to 100,000 clones, roughly 76% seen once. This receptor was taken from a female donor in good health and CMV-seronegative. The sequencing sample was made of PBMCs. The J gene is TRBJ2-2, the V gene TRBV5-1; D unresolved. This chain's CDR3 is CASSVIAAPNTGELFF. CDR3 in DNA: TGCGCCAGCAGCGTGATAGCAGCCCCGAACACCGGGGAGCTGTTTTTT.